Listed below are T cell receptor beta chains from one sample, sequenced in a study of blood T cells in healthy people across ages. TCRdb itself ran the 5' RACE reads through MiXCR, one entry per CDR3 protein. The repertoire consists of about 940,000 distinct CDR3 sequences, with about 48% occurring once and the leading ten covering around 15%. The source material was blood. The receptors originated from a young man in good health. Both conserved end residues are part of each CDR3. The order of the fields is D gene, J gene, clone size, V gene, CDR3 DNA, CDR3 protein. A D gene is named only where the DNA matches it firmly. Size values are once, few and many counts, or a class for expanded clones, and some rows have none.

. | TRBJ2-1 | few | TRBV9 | TGTGCCAGCAGCTTTAGCCCAGGGGAAGCTACCAATGAGCAGTTCTTC | CASSFSPGEATNEQFF
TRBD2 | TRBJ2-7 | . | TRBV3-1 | TGTGCCAGCATCGGACTAGCGGAGGCCCAGTACTTC | CASIGLAEAQYF
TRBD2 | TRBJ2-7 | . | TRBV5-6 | TGTGCCAGCAGCTTTCGCGGGGGGGCCTACGAGCAGTACTTC | CASSFRGGAYEQYF
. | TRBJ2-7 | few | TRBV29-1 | TGCAGCGCGGTGGACTCTCGTTCCTACGAGCAGTACTTC | CSAVDSRSYEQYF
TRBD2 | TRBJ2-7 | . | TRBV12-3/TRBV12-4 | TGTGCCAGCAGTATGGGACTAGCGGGGGGGTCGATGGACGAGCAGTACTTC | CASSMGLAGGSMDEQYF
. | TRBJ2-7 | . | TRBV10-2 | TGCGCCAGCAGTGAGTCGGTGACGGAACAATACGAGCAGTACTTC | CASSESVTEQYEQYF
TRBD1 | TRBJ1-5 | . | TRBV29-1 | TGCAGCGTCCTCGGACAGGCGAATCAGCCCCAGCATTTT | CSVLGQANQPQHF
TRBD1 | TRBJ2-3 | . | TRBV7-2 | TGTGCCAGCAGCACGGGACAGGGCAGCACAGATACGCAGTATTTT | CASSTGQGSTDTQYF
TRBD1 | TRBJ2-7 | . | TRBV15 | TGTGCCACCTCGACCGGGACAGGGTACGAGCAGTACTTC | CATSTGTGYEQYF
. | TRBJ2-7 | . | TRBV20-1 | TGCAGTGCTAGAGTAACACGGACCTACGAGCAGTACTTC | CSARVTRTYEQYF
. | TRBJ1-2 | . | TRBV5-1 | TGCGCCAGCAGCCAGCAGGAGCCTAACTATGGCTACACCTTC | CASSQQEPNYGYTF
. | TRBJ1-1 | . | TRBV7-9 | TGTGCCAGCAGCTTTGGTTGGGGACCCAATACTGAAGCTTTCTTT | CASSFGWGPNTEAFF
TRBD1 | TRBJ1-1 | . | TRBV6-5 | TGTGCCAGCAGTTTCGGACAGGGGGCAGGGAGCACTGAAGCTTTCTTT | CASSFGQGAGSTEAFF
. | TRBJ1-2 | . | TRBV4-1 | TGCGCCAGCAGCCAAGACACCAGGTCCCGCACAATACGGGGCTACACCTTC | CASSQDTRSRTIRGYTF
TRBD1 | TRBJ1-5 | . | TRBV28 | TGTGCCAGCAGTTTCCGACAGGGAAGTGGCAATCAGCCCCAGCATTTT | CASSFRQGSGNQPQHF
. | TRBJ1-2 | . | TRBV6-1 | TGTGCCAGCAGTGAAGTGGGGTATGGCTACACCTTC | CASSEVGYGYTF
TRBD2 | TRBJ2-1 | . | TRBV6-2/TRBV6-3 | TGTGCCAGCCAAACCGCCCTAGCGGGGAAAAATGAGCAGTTCTTC | CASQTALAGKNEQFF
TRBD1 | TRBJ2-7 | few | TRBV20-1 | TGCAGTGCTAGAATCGGACAGGGGGACTACAATGAGCAGTACTTC | CSARIGQGDYNEQYF
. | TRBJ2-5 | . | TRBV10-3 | TGTGCCATCAGTGATCGGACGGGAGAAGAGACCCAGTACTTC | CAISDRTGEETQYF
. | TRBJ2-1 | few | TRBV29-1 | TGCAGCGTTCCGGACAGCCGCTACAATGAGCAGTTCTTC | CSVPDSRYNEQFF
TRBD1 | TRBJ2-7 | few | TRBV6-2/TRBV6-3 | TGTGCCAGCAGTTACCCAATAGGACAGGGGTACTACGAGCAGTACTTC | CASSYPIGQGYYEQYF
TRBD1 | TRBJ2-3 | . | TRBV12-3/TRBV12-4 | TGTGCCAGCAGAACCCGGACAGGGACCGCAGATACGCAGTATTTT | CASRTRTGTADTQYF
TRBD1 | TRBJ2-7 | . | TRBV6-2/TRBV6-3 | TGTGCCAGCAGGACCGGGGGGACAGGGCTCAGCGAGCAGTACTTC | CASRTGGTGLSEQYF
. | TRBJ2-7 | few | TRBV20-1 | TGCAGTGCTACCCCGGGACTCCAGAGCTCCTACGAGCAGTACTTC | CSATPGLQSSYEQYF
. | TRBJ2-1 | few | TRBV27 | TGTGCCAGCAGTTTAAGCAGGGTGGATAATGAGCAGTTCTTC | CASSLSRVDNEQFF
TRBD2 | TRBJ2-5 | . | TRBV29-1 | TGCAGCGTTGCACGAGCGGGGATAGGGGAGACCCAGTACTTC | CSVARAGIGETQYF
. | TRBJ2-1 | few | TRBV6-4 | TGTGCCAGCACCGGACGGGGAAGCTCCTACAATGAGCAGTTCTTC | CASTGRGSSYNEQFF
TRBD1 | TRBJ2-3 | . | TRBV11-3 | TGTGCCAGCAGCTTAGGGGTCTGGGACAGGGATCCGGATACGCAGTATTTT | CASSLGVWDRDPDTQYF
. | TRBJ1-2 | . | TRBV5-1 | TGCGCCAGCACCCCCGAGACTAACTATGGCTACACCTTC | CASTPETNYGYTF
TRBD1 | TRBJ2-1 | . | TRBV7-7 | TGTGCTAGCAGCTTAAGCCGGGACAGGGGTTACAATGAGCAGTTCTTC | CASSLSRDRGYNEQFF
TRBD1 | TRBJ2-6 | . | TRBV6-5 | TGTGCCAGCAGTTTGACAGGGTACTCTGGGGCCAACGTCCTGACTTTC | CASSLTGYSGANVLTF
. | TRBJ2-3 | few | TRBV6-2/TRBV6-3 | TGTGCCAGCAGTGACGGACTCTTTTCCAATACGCAGTATTTT | CASSDGLFSNTQYF
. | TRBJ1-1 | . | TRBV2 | TGTGCCAGCAGTGTATCGGACAAGAACACTGAAGCTTTCTTT | CASSVSDKNTEAFF
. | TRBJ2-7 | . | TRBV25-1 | TGTGCCAGCAGTGAGAGAGGGGACGCTGGCTACGAGCAGTACTTC | CASSERGDAGYEQYF
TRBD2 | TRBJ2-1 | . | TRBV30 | TGTGCCTGGACCGGGACTAGCCTCGACACGGGGCAGTTCTTC | CAWTGTSLDTGQFF
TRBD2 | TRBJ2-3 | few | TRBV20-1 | TGCAGTGCTAGAGAGGAGTTAGCGGGGGCCACAGATACGCAGTATTTT | CSAREELAGATDTQYF
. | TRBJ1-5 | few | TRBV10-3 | TGTGCCATCAGTGACCAGGACGCGTCAATCAAGCCCCAGCATTTT | CAISDQDASIKPQHF
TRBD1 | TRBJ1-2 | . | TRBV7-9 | TGTGCCAGCAGCGTCGACAGGGGCAATGGCTACACCTTC | CASSVDRGNGYTF
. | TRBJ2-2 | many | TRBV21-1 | TGTGCCAGCAGCAAAGGTATTAGCAGCACCGGGGAGCTGTTTTTT | CASSKGISSTGELFF
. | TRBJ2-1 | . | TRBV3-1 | TGTGCCAGCAGCCTTCCAGACATTGCCTACAATGAGCAGTTCTTC | CASSLPDIAYNEQFF
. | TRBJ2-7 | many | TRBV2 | TGTGCCAGCAGTGACGTAGTTTCCTACGAGCAGTACTTC | CASSDVVSYEQYF
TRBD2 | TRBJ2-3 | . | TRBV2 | TGTGCCAGCAGTGAATCACGGGCGGGGGGCCACGGTAAGCAGTATTTT | CASSESRAGGHGKQYF
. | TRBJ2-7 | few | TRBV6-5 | TGTGCCAGCAGTTCCGCAGGGAGCTCCTACGAGCAGTACTTC | CASSSAGSSYEQYF
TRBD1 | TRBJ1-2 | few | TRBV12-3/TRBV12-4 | TGTGCCAGCAGTTCGTCCGGGACAGGGACCTATGGCTACACCTTC | CASSSSGTGTYGYTF
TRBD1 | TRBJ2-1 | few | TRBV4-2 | TGTGCCAGCAGCCCACTGGGGGACAGGGCTTCGGCTGAGCAGTTCTTC | CASSPLGDRASAEQFF
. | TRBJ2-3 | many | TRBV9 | TGTGCCAGCAGCGCAGCTCAGACAGATACGCAGTATTTT | CASSAAQTDTQYF